This section outlines one TCR beta chain sequence together with its context. Its antigen is still unknown. These data belong to a study of shared clonotypes between healthy human individuals. The CDR3 runs 15 residues. The J segment lost 3 bases and the V segment lost 6 bases, leaving 11 bases of the junction unmatched. Germline CDR1 and CDR2: MNHEY and SVGAGI. An even split of each subset's genomic DNA across several immunoSEQ plates was performed. It was 300 ng DNA, some 28,000 T cell genomes, that went into each replicate PCR of unsorted PBMC. Some clones are missing from TCRdb's copy, which holds only in-frame ones; the method was immunoSEQ multiplex PCR. The table records about 460,000 clones, 77% of them present only once. Study-level points and caveats: The donor pool, a small one, limited the genetic and exposure-history diversity represented. Only blood underwent sampling, and tissue repertoires likely differ.

The chain joins TRBV6-5 to TRBJ2-7; 7 bases are shared with TRBD1. Sequences were obtained from PBMCs. This clonotype was sampled from a woman between 40 and 55 years old in good health. Some clones in this sample may be carry-over from other donors' samples. DNA of the CDR3: TGTGCCAGCAGCCGCGGACAGGTTCTCCTCTACGAGCAGTACTTC. Translated: CASSRGQVLLYEQYF.